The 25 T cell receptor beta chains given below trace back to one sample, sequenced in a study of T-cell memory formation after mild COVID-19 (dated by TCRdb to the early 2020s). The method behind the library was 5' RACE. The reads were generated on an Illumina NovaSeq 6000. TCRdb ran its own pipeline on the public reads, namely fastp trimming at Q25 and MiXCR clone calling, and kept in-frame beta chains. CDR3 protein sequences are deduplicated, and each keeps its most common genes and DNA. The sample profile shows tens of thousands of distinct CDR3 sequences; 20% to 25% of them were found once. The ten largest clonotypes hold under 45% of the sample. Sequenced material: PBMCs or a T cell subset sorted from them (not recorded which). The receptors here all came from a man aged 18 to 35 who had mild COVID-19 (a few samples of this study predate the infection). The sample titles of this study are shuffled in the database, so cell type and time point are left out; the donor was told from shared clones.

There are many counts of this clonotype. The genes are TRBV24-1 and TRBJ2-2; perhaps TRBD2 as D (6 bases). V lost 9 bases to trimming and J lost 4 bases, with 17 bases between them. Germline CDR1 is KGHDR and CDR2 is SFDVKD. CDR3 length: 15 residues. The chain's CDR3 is CATEAHTSTTGELFF. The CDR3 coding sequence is TGTGCCACCGAGGCCCATACTAGCACCACCGGGGAGCTGTTTTTT.

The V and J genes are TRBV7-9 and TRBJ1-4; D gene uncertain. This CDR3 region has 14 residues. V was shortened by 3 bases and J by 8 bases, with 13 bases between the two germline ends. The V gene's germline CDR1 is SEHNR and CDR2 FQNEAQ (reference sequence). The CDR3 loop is CASSFEYEREKLFF. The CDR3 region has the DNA TGTGCCAGCAGCTTCGAATACGAGCGGGAAAAACTGTTTTTT.

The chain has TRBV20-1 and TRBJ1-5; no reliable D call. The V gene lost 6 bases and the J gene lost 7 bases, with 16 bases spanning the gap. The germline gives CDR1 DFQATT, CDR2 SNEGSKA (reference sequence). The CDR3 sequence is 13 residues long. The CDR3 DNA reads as TGCAGTGCCCAAGAGGTGGGCGTCCAGCCCCAGCATTTT. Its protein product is CSAQEVGVQPQHF.

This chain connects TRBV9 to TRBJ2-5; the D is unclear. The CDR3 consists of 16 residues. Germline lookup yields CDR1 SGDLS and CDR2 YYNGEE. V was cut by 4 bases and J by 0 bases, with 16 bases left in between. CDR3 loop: CASSSELRPNQETQYF. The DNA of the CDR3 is TGTGCCAGCAGCAGCGAGCTCCGACCTAACCAAGAGACCCAGTACTTC.

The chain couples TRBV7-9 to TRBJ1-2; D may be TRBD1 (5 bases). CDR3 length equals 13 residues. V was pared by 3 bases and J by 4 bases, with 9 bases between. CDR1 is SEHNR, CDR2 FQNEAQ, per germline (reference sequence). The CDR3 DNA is TGTGCCAGCAGCTTGGGGGTCTTCTATGGCTACACCTTC. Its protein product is CASSLGVFYGYTF.

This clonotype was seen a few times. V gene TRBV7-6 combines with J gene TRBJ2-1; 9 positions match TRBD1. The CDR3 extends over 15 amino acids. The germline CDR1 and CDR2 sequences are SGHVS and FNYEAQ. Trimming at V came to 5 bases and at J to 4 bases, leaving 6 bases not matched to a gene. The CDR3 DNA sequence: TGTGCCAGCAGCCAACAGGGGGCGCGGTACAATGAGCAGTTCTTC. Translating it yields CASSQQGARYNEQFF.

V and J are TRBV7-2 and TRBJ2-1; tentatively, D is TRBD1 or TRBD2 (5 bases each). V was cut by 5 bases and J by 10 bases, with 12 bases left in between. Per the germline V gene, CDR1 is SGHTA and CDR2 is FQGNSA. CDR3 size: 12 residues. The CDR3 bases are TGTGCCAGCAGCGGGGACCTCCAGGAGCAGTTCTTC. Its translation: CASSGDLQEQFF.

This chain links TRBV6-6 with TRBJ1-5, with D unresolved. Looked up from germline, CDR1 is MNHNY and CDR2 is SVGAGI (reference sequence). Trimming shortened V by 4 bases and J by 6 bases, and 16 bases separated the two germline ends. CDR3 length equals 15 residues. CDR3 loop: CASSSVGTGGQPQHF. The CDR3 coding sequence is TGTGCCAGCAGTTCAGTTGGTACGGGTGGTCAGCCCCAGCATTTT.

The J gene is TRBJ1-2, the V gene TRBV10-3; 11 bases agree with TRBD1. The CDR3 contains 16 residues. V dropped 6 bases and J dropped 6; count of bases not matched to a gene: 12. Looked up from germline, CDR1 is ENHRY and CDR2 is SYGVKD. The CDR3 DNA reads TGTGCCATCAGCTACGGACAGGGGGCACCGCTTCATGGCTACACCTTC. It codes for CAISYGQGAPLHGYTF.

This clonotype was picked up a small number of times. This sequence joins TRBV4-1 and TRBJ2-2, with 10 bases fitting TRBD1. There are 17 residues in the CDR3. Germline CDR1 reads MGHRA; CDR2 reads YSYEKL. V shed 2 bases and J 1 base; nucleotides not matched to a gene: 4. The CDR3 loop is CASSQLTGGLNTGELFF. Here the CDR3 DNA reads TGCGCCAGCAGCCAACTGACAGGGGGCCTGAACACCGGGGAGCTGTTTTTT.

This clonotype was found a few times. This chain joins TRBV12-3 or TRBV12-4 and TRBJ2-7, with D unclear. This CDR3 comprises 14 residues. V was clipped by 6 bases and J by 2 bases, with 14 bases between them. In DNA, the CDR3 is TGTGCCAGCAGCCCCCCCGACGGGCCCTACGAGCAGTACGTC. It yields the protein CASSPPDGPYEQYV.

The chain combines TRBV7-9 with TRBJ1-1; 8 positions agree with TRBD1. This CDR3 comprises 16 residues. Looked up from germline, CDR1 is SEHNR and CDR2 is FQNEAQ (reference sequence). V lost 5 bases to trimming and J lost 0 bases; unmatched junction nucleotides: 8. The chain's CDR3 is CASSADRGLLNTEAFF. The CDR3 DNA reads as TGTGCCAGCAGCGCCGACAGGGGACTTCTGAACACTGAAGCTTTCTTT. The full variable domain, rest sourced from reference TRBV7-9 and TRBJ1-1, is DTGVSQNPRHKITKRGQNVTFRCDPISEHNRLYWYRQTLGQGPEFLTYFQNEAQLEKSRLLSDRFSAERPKGSFSTLEIQRTEQGDSAMYLCASSADRGLLNTEAFFGQGTRLTVV.

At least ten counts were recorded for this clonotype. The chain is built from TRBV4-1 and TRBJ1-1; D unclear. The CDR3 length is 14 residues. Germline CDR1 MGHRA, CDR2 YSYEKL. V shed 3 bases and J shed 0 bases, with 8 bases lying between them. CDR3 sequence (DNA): TGCGCCAGCAGCCAGGGGTCTTTGAACACTGAAGCTTTCTTT. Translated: CASSQGSLNTEAFF.

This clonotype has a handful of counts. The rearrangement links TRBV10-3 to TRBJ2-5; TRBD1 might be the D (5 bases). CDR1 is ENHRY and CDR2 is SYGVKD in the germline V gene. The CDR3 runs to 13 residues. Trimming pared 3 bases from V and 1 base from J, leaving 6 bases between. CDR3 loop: CAISDDSQETQYF. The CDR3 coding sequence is TGTGCCATCAGTGATGACAGCCAAGAGACCCAGTACTTC.

The CDR3 nucleotides are TGCAGTGCTAAGGGGGACAGTACCTACGAGCAGTACTTC. It encodes CSAKGDSTYEQYF. J is TRBJ2-7 and V is TRBV20-1, with 7 bases fitting TRBD1. CDR1 is DFQATT, CDR2 SNEGSKA, per germline (reference sequence). This CDR3 has 13 residues. V lost 4 bases to trimming and J lost 2 bases; unmatched junction nucleotides: 5.

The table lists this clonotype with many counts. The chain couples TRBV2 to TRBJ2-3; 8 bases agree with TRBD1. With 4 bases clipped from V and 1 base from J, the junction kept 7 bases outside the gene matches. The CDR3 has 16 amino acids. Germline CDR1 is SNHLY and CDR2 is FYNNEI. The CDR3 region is CASSVLPGQGTDTQYF. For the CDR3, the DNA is TGTGCCAGCAGTGTCCTACCGGGACAGGGCACAGATACGCAGTATTTT.

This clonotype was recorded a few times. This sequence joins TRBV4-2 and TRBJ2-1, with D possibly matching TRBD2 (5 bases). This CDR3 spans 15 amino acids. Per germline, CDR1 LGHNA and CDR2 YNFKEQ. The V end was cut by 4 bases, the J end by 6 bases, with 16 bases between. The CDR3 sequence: CASSPHEGGSNEQFF. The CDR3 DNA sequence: TGTGCCAGCAGCCCCCATGAGGGCGGCAGCAATGAGCAGTTCTTC.

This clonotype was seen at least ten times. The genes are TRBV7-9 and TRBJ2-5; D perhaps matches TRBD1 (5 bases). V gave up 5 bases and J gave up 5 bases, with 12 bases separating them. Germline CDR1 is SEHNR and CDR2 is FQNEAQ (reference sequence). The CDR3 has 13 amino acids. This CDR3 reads CASSPGPGETQYF. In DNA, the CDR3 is TGTGCCAGCAGCCCAGGACCAGGGGAGACCCAGTACTTC.

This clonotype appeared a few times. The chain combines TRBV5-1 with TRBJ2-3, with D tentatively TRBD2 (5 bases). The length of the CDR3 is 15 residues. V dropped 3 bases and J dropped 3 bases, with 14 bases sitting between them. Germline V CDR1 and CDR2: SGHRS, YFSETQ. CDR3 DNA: TGCGCCAGCAGCTGGCCTAAGACGGGGACAGATACGCAGTATTTT. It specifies CASSWPKTGTDTQYF.

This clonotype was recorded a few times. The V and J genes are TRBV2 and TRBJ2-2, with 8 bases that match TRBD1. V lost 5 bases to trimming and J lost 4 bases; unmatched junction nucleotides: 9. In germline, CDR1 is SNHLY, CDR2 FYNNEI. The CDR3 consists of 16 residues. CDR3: CASSIYRGRTTGELFF. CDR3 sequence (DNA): TGTGCCAGCAGTATATACAGGGGGAGGACCACCGGGGAGCTGTTTTTT.

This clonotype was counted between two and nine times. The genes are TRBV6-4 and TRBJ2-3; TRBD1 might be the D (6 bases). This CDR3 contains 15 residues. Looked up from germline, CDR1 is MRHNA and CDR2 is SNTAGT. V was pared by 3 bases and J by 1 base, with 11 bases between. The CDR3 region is CASSEFAGGTDTQYF. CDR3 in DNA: TGTGCCAGCAGTGAGTTTGCAGGGGGCACAGATACGCAGTATTTT.

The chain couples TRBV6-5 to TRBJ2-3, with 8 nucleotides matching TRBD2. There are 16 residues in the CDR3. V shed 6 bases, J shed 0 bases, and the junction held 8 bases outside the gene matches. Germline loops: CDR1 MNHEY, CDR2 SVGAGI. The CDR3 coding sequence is TGTGCCAGCAGCCTGACAGCGGGAGATAGCACAGATACGCAGTATTTT. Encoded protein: CASSLTAGDSTDTQYF.

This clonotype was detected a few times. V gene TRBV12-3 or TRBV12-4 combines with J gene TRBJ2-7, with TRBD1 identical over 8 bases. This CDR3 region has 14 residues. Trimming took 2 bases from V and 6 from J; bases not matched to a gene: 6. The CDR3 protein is CASSLSGGFREQYF. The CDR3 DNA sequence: TGTGCCAGCAGTTTATCAGGGGGCTTCCGCGAGCAGTACTTC.

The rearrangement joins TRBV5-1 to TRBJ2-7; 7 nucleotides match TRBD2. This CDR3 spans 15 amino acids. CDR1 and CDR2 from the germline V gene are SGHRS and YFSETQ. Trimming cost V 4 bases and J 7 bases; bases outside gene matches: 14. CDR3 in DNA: TGCGCCAGCAGCCGTGGCCGGGACTACCTCTGGGAGCAGTACGTC. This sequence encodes CASSRGRDYLWEQYV.

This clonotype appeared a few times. DNA of the CDR3: TGCGCCAGCAGCCATCGGTTGCGGGGGGCGACAGATACGCAGTATTTT. It codes for CASSHRLRGATDTQYF. This rearrangement joins TRBV4-1 to TRBJ2-3; 8 bases agree with TRBD2. This CDR3 spans 16 amino acids. With V trimmed by 3 bases and J by 3 bases, 8 bases remained unmatched. Germline V lookup: CDR1 MGHRA, CDR2 YSYEKL.